These 22 T cell receptor beta chains share one sample of origin, sequenced in a study of blood T cell repertoires in COVID-19. Method: immunoSEQ multiplex PCR; TCRdb's copy keeps in-frame clones and lacks some. The sample lists about 140,000 clones; approximately 80% were seen once. What was sequenced was peripheral blood. The receptors were gathered from a human donor in a cohort sampled during active COVID-19.

The rearrangement uses TRBV11-3 and TRBJ2-1, with TRBD1 identical over 10 bases. In germline, CDR1 is SGHNT, CDR2 YENEEA. Unmatched junction bases numbered 12, after V lost 3 bases and J lost 4 bases. The CDR3 covers 18 residues. The CDR3 protein is CASSLGVWGQGTYNEQFF. CDR3 in DNA: TGTGCCAGCAGCTTGGGGGTTTGGGGACAGGGGACGTACAATGAGCAGTTCTTC.

This chain joins TRBV10-3 and TRBJ2-7; 9 positions agree with TRBD2. Germline V gene data show CDR1 as ENHRY and CDR2 as SYGVKD. Trimming took 3 bases from V and 0 from J; bases not matched to a gene: 6. The CDR3 runs to 16 residues. The CDR3 is CAISDVSGGYSYEQYF. CDR3 DNA: TGTGCCATCAGTGACGTTAGCGGGGGCTACTCCTACGAGCAGTACTTC.

This chain links TRBV5-1 with TRBJ1-1; a possible D gene is TRBD1 (6 bases). The CDR3 is 14 amino acids. From germline, CDR1 is SGHRS and CDR2 YFSETQ. The ends were cut back, 0 bases at V and 4 bases at J, with 10 bases in the middle. CDR3 residues: CASSLDRVGTEAFF. CDR3 nucleotides: TGCGCCAGCAGCTTGGACAGGGTGGGCACTGAAGCTTTCTTT.

This clone occurred a few times. The chain joins TRBV7-2 to TRBJ1-3, with D unclear. V lost 0 bases, J lost 0 bases, and 6 bases lay in between. The CDR3 has 15 residues. The V gene's germline CDR1 is SGHTA and CDR2 FQGNSA. The chain's CDR3 is CASSLAQISGNTIYF. CDR3 bases: TGTGCCAGCAGCTTAGCACAGATCTCTGGAAACACCATATATTTT.

V usage is TRBV5-4 and J usage is TRBJ1-2, with D tentatively TRBD1 (5 bases). This CDR3 is built from 14 residues. Trimming pared 3 bases from V and 6 bases from J, leaving 15 bases between. CDR1 and CDR2 from the germline V gene are SGHNT and YYREEE (reference sequence). CDR3 amino acids: CASSSQVQGDGYTF. The CDR3 DNA sequence: TGTGCCAGCAGCTCTCAAGTTCAGGGTGATGGCTACACCTTC.

The V and J genes are TRBV9 and TRBJ1-6; TRBD1 is a possible D gene (6 bases). Per germline, CDR1 SGDLS and CDR2 YYNGEE. This CDR3 region has 15 residues. With 4 bases removed from V and 10 bases from J, the gap between germline ends came to 18 bases. This CDR3 is CASSPRGGNESPLHF. The CDR3 coding sequence is TGTGCCAGCAGCCCCAGGGGTGGTAATGAATCACCCCTCCACTTT.

The chain couples TRBV19 to TRBJ1-5; D is possibly TRBD1 (5 bases). CDR1 is LNHDA and CDR2 is SQIVND in the germline V gene (reference sequence). This CDR3 is 15 amino acids long. Trimming shortened V by 2 bases and J by 1 base, and 9 bases separated the two germline ends. The CDR3 is CASSIRRGSNQPQHF. The CDR3 DNA reads TGTGCCAGTAGTATACGTCGGGGGAGCAATCAGCCCCAGCATTTT.

The chain combines TRBV6-5 with TRBJ1-1, with 9 nucleotides matching TRBD1. CDR1 and CDR2 from the germline V gene are MNHEY and SVGAGI. The CDR3 has 15 amino acids. J lost 4 bases, V lost 2 bases, and 5 bases had no gene match. The CDR3 coding sequence is TGTGCCAGCAGTTACCAAGGGACAGGGCGCACTGAAGCTTTCTTT. This encodes CASSYQGTGRTEAFF.

Judged by abundance, this clone is medium-sized. The rearrangement joins TRBV25-1 to TRBJ2-2; 9 bases are shared with TRBD1. Losses at the gene ends were 4 bases for V and 3 bases for J; bases not matched to a gene: 0. The CDR3 spans 14 residues. Germline V CDR1 and CDR2: MGHDK, SYGVNS. The CDR3 is CASSGTGDTGELFF. The CDR3 DNA follows: TGTGCCAGCAGTGGGACAGGGGACACCGGGGAGCTGTTTTTT.

The rearrangement joins TRBV5-6 to TRBJ2-7, with D possibly being TRBD1 (6 bases). The length of the CDR3 is 13 residues. The germline V gene encodes CDR1 SGHDT and CDR2 YYEEEE. The V gene lost 3 bases and the J gene lost 2 bases, with 9 bases spanning the gap. Written as DNA, the CDR3 is TGTGCCAGCAGCTACAGGGCACCCTACGAGCAGTACTTC. It yields the protein CASSYRAPYEQYF.

CDR3 residues: CAIPPGRGGSGYEQYF. The DNA for the CDR3 is TGTGCTATCCCCCCGGGGCGAGGGGGCTCAGGCTACGAGCAGTACTTC. This chain connects TRBV7-7 to TRBJ2-7; 7 bases align to TRBD1. Germline CDR1 SSHAT, CDR2 FNYEAQ (reference sequence). The CDR3 runs to 16 residues.

This sequence joins TRBV6-2 or TRBV6-3 and TRBJ1-3; 8 bases map to TRBD1. The germline CDR1 and CDR2 sequences are MNHEY and SVGEGT. With V trimmed by 5 bases and J by 1 base, 7 bases remained unmatched. There are 16 residues in the CDR3. DNA of the CDR3: TGTGCCAGCAGTGACCGGACAGGGAAGTCTGGAAACACCATATATTTT. Protein product: CASSDRTGKSGNTIYF.

V gene TRBV27 combines with J gene TRBJ2-7, with a weak D call TRBD2 (5 bases). The CDR3 has 15 residues. Trimming took 5 bases from V and 5 from J, leaving 19 bases between them. The V gene's germline CDR1 is MNHEY and CDR2 SMNVEV (reference sequence). This CDR3 is CASSTAGGPFHEQYF. CDR3 bases: TGTGCCAGCAGTACCGCAGGAGGACCATTTCACGAGCAGTACTTC.

The rearrangement uses TRBV7-6 and TRBJ2-2; D unresolved. The germline CDR1 and CDR2 sequences are SGHVS and FNYEAQ. This CDR3 has 15 residues. V lost 5 bases, J lost 7 bases, and 17 bases lay in between. DNA of the CDR3: TGTGCCAGCAGCGGTACGGCTGGCGCAGGCGGGGAGCTGTTTTTT. Protein product: CASSGTAGAGGELFF.

This clone occurred a few times. V usage is TRBV6-6 and J usage is TRBJ2-5; TRBD2 agrees at 7 bases. With 6 bases clipped from V and 8 bases from J, the junction kept 9 bases outside the gene matches. CDR3 length: 13 amino acids. The germline gives CDR1 MNHNY, CDR2 SVGAGI (reference sequence). The CDR3 nucleotides are TGTGCCAGCAGAGGACTAGAGGAGCCTACCCAGTACTTC. This codes for CASRGLEEPTQYF.

This clone has just one count. The chain joins TRBV27 to TRBJ1-4; D is unclear. Per the germline V gene, CDR1 is MNHEY and CDR2 is SMNVEV (reference sequence). The V and J ends lost 6 bases and 7 bases respectively, with 15 bases between them. The CDR3 consists of 14 residues. The chain's CDR3 is CASSLTPQSEKLFF. The CDR3 bases are TGTGCCAGCAGCCTGACACCCCAGAGTGAAAAACTGTTTTTT. The variable domain in full, with the rest retrieved from reference TRBV27 and TRBJ1-4, is EAQVTQNPRYLITVTGKKLTVTCSQNMNHEYMSWYRQDPGLGLRQIYYSMNVEVTDKGDVPEGYKVSRKEKRNFPLILESPSPNQTSLYFCASSLTPQSEKLFFGSGTQLSVL.

The chain combines TRBV5-6 with TRBJ2-3; no reliable D call. This CDR3 comprises 14 residues. Germline V gene lookup returns CDR1 SGHDT and CDR2 YYEEEE. Trimming took 0 bases from V and 0 from J, leaving 5 bases between them. CDR3 sequence: CASSLGRSTDTQYF. CDR3 bases: TGTGCCAGCAGCTTGGGGCGGAGCACAGATACGCAGTATTTT.

This clone was detected once. The J gene is TRBJ1-4, the V gene TRBV3-1 (or the pseudogene TRBV3-2), with no clear D. From germline, CDR1 is LGHDT and CDR2 YNNKEL (reference sequence). Trimming stripped 0 bases from V and 8 bases from J, with 4 bases between. The CDR3 spans 12 residues. This chain's CDR3 is CASSQDLEKLFF. The CDR3 bases are TGTGCCAGCAGCCAAGATTTAGAAAAACTGTTTTTT.

The CDR3 bases are TGTGCCAGCAGCCTTAGCGGGGGTCGCTACAATGAGCAGTTCTTC. It yields the protein CASSLSGGRYNEQFF. J is TRBJ2-1 and V is TRBV6-2 or TRBV6-3, with 9 bases identical to TRBD2. CDR3 size: 15 residues. Germline CDR1 MNHEY, CDR2 SVGEGT. V shed 6 bases, J shed 3 bases, and the junction held 6 bases outside the gene matches.

The rearrangement links TRBV28 to TRBJ2-5; tentative D call: TRBD2 (6 bases). Germline assignment: CDR1 MDHEN and CDR2 SYDVKM. The CDR3 spans 15 residues. Trimming pared 6 bases from V and 5 bases from J, leaving 19 bases between. This CDR3 reads CASSHGTLGVETQYF. The CDR3 DNA is TGTGCCAGCAGCCACGGGACTCTGGGGGTGGAGACCCAGTACTTC.

V gene TRBV4-3 combines with J gene TRBJ1-6, with D maybe TRBD1 (6 bases). CDR1 and CDR2 from the germline V gene are LGHNA and YSLEER. The CDR3 is made up of 16 amino acids. Trimming took 0 bases from V and 8 from J, leaving 14 bases between them. CDR3 sequence (DNA): TGCGCCAGCAGCCAAGAACAGGGTGGGTCCTATTCACCCCTCCACTTT. Translation gives CASSQEQGGSYSPLHF.

The rearrangement links TRBV5-8 to TRBJ1-2; no clear D. The V gene's germline CDR1 is SGHTS and CDR2 YDEGEE. V gave up 1 base and J gave up 8 bases, with 12 bases separating them. This CDR3 is built from 13 residues. The CDR3 DNA is TGTGCCAGCAGCTTGTGGACTAATCGGGGCTACACCTTC. This codes for CASSLWTNRGYTF.